This entry lists 3 T cell receptor beta chains sequenced from one sample in a study of Ad26.COV2.S vaccination and SARS-CoV-2 variants (dated by TCRdb to the early 2020s). The meaning of the sample's treatment or condition label: around 19 received Ad26.COV2.S at low or high dose, single or two shots; about 5 received placebo; per-sample allocation not given. Repertoires of vaccine and placebo recipients were sequenced from samples collected on day 63 after the first injection. The method behind the library was the immunoSEQ multiplex PCR assay. TCRdb's version of the immuneACCESS table is confined to in-frame rearrangements and falls short of the full clone set. An unresolved V gene accounts for under half of the shortfall where checked; the remainder is of unknown origin. The sample has around 420,000 clones on record, approximately 90% of them singletons. The biggest ten clones account for 3.6% of the sample.

Source: peripheral blood, taken in a trial of Ad26.COV2.S vaccine versus placebo. The source of these receptors is a person between 18 and 65 years old who received the Ad26.COV2.S COVID-19 vaccine or a placebo.

The chain employs TRBV28 and TRBJ2-5, with 8 bases lining up with TRBD2. The J segment lost 0 bases and the V segment lost 5 bases, leaving 8 bases of the junction unmatched. This CDR3 comprises 16 residues. The germline V gene has CDR1 MDHEN and CDR2 SYDVKM. The chain's CDR3 is CASSGSGGAYQETQYF. The CDR3 nucleotides are TGTGCCAGCAGTGGGAGCGGGGGTGCGTACCAAGAGACCCAGTACTTC.

V usage is TRBV29-1 and J usage is TRBJ1-1; D is uncertain. Germline V lookup: CDR1 SQVTM, CDR2 ANQGSEA. This CDR3 comprises 13 residues. V lost 3 bases and J lost 5, with 13 bases in between. The CDR3 sequence is CSVERHERTEAFF. CDR3 in DNA: TGCAGCGTTGAGCGGCATGAGCGTACTGAAGCTTTCTTT.

This chain links TRBV6-1 with TRBJ2-3; D uncertain. Trimming took off 3 bases at V and 1 base at J, with 11 bases between the two ends. The CDR3 covers 15 residues. Germline V CDR1 and CDR2: MNHNS, SASEGT. CDR3 nucleotides: TGTGCCAGCAGTGAGATGTACGGCCGCACAGATACGCAGTATTTT. Amino acids: CASSEMYGRTDTQYF.